This T cell receptor beta chain was observed in a study of blood T cell repertoires in COVID-19. Germline loops: CDR1 GTSNPN, CDR2 SVGIG (reference sequence). Trimming took off 3 bases at V and 0 bases at J, with 15 bases between the two ends. CDR3 length: 17 residues. Clones were read by immunoSEQ multiplex PCR, and TCRdb kept only the in-frame ones, dropping some. The sample consists of some 150,000 clones, approximately 85% of them appearing once. The receptor was isolated from a man aged 45-65 years with acute or convalescent COVID-19. This rearrangement joins TRBV30 to TRBJ1-6; D remains unclear. The sample was peripheral blood. The CDR3 DNA reads TGTGCCTGGAGACCTAAGAGGGAAGGCTCCTATAATTCACCCCTCCACTTT. Amino acid sequence: CAWRPKREGSYNSPLHF. Complete variable domain (other parts from reference TRBV30 and TRBJ1-6): SQTIHQWPATLVQPVGSPLSLECTVEGTSNPNLYWYRQAAGRGLQLLFYSVGIGQISSEVPQNLSASRPQDRQFILSSKKLLLSDSGFYLCAWRPKREGSYNSPLHFGNGTRLTVT.